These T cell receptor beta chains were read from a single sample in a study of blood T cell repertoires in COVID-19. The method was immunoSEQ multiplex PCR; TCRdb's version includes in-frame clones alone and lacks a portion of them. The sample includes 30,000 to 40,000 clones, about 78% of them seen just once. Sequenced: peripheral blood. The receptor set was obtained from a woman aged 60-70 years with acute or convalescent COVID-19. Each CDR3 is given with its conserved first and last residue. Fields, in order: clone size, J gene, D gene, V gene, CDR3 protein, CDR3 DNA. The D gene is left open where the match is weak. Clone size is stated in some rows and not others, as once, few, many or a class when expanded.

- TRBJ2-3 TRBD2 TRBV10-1 CASSELRGADTQYF TGCGCCAGCAGTGAGCTACGGGGGGCAGATACGCAGTATTTT
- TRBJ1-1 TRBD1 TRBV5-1 CASKASGTGETEAFF TGCGCCAGCAAGGCATCCGGGACAGGGGAGACTGAAGCTTTCTTT
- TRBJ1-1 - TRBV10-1 CASRVTLNTEAFF TGCGCCAGCAGGGTTACTTTGAACACTGAAGCTTTCTTT
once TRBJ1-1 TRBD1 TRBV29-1 CSVGQGSGEAFF TGCAGCGTCGGACAGGGATCCGGTGAAGCTTTCTTT
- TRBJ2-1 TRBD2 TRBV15 CATALGLAGGDEQFF TGTGCCACAGCCCTAGGACTAGCGGGGGGGGATGAGCAGTTCTTC
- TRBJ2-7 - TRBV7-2 CASSSRVVRGSREQYF TGTGCCAGCAGCTCTAGGGTGGTTAGGGGCTCGAGGGAGCAGTACTTC
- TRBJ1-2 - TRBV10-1 CASKTIQGYTF TGCGCCAGCAAAACAATTCAAGGCTACACCTTC
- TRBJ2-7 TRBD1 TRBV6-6 CASRPTGFDEQYF TGTGCCAGCAGGCCGACAGGGTTCGACGAGCAGTACTTC
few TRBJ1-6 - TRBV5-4 CASSTQGINNSPLHF TGTGCCAGCAGCACGCAGGGGATTAACAATTCACCCCTCCACTTT
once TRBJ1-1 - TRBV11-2 CASSDRKNTEAFF TGTGCCAGCAGCGACAGGAAAAACACTGAAGCTTTCTTT
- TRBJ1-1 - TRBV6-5 CASSLPQGHTEAFF TGTGCCAGCTCGTTGCCCCAGGGCCACACTGAAGCTTTCTTT
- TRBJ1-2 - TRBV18 CASSPRQIDGYTF TGTGCCAGCTCACCACGACAGATTGATGGCTACACCTTC
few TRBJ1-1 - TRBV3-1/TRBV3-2 CASSHSDSFEAFF TGTGCCAGCAGCCATTCAGACAGCTTTGAAGCTTTCTTT
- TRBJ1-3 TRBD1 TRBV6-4 CASSDPRTGSGNTIYF TGTGCCAGCAGTGACCCCAGGACAGGATCGGGAAACACCATATATTTT
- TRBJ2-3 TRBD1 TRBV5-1 CASSLQGAPDTQYF TGCGCCAGCAGCCTACAGGGGGCCCCAGATACGCAGTATTTT
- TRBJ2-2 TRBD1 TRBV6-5 CAKKDRSTGELFF TGTGCCAAAAAGGACAGGAGCACCGGGGAGCTGTTTTTT
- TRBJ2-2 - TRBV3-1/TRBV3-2 CASRRTSSGELFF TGTGCCAGCAGACGTACTAGCTCCGGGGAGCTGTTTTTT
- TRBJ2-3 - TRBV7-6 CASSLASGFADTQYF TGTGCCAGCAGCTTAGCGTCGGGTTTCGCGGATACGCAGTATTTT
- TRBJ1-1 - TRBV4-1 CASSPQQVNTEAFF TGCGCCAGCAGCCCTCAACAGGTGAACACTGAAGCTTTCTTT
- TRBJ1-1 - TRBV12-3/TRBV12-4 CASSNRRNTEAFF TGTGCCAGCAGCAACAGGAGGAACACTGAAGCTTTCTTT
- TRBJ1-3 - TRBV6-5 CASSYSSSGNTIYF TGTGCCAGCAGTTACTCCAGCTCTGGAAACACCATATATTTT